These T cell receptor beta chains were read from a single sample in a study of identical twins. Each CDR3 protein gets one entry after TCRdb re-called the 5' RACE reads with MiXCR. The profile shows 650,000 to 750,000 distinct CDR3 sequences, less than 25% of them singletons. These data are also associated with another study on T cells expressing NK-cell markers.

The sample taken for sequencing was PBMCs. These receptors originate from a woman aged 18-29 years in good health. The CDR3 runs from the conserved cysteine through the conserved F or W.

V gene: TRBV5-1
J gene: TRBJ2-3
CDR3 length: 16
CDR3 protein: CASTPAAGASTDTQYF

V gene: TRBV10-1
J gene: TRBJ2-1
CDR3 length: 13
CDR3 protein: CASSEDLVNEQFF

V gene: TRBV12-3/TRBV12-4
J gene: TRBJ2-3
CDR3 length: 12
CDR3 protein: CASTRGPDTQYF

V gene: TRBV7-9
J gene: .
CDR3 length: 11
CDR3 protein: CASSYRGTQYF

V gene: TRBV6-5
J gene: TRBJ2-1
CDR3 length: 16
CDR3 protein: CASSYSIGTGGNEQFF

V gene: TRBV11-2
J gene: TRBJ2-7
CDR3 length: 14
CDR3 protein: CASSVRDRVFEQYF

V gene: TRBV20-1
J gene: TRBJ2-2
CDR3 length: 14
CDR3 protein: CSAISGRNTGELFF

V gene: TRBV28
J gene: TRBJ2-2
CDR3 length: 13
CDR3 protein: CASSKLDTGELFF

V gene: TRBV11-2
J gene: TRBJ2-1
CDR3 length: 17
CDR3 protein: CASSLEAVSGRLGEQFF

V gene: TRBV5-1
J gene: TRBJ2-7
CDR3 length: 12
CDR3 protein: CASKASGHEQYF

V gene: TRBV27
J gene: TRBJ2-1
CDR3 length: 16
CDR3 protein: CASSLLTAGGSNEQFF

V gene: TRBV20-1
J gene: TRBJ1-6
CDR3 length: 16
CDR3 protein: CSARSRSKSYNSPLHF

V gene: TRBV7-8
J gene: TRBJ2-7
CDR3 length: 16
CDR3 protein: CASSLSGGTVSYEQYF

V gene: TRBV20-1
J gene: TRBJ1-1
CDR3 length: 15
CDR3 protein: CSARASTGAATEAFF

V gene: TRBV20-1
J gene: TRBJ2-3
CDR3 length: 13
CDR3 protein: CSVTGVVTDTQYF

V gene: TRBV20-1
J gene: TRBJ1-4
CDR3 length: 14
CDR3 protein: CSASLRNLDEKLFF

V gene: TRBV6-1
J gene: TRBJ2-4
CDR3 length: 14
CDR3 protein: CAIGHLLAKNIQYF

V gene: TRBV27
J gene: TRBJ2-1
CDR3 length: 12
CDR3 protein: CASSFTGLEQFF

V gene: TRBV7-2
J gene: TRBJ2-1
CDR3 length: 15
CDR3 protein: CASSFSSPKIGEQFF

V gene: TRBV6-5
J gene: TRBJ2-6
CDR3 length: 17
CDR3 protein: CASSLTRTSSGANVLTF

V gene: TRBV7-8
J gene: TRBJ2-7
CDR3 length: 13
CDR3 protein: CASSWDRKYEQYF

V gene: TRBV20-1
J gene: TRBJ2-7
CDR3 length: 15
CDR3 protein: CSATPQGESSYEQYF

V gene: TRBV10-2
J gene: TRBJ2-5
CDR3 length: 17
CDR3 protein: CASSEPQLAACQETQYF

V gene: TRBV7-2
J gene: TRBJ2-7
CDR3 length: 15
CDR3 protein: CASRYRDRSSYEQYF

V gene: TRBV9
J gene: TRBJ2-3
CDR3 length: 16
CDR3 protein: CASSETLAGYTDTQYF

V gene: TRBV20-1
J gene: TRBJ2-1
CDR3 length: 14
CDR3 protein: CSAELAGLYNEQFF

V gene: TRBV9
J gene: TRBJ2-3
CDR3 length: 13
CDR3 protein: CASGGGITDTQYF

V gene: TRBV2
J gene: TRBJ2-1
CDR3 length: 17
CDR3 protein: CASSPNVGTRYANEQFF

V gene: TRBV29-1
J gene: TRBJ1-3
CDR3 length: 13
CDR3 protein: CSVAGQTGNTIYF

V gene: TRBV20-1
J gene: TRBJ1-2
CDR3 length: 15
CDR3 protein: CSGRDRGKTVDGYTF

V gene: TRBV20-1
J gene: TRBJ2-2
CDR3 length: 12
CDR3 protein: CSARGRPGELFF

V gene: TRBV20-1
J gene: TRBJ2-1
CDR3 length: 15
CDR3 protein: CSARPGLAGYNEQFF

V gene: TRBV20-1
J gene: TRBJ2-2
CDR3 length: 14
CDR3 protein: CSARVAGGPGELFF

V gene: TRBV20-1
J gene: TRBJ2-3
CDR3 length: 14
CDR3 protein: CSAPSGGAFNTQYF

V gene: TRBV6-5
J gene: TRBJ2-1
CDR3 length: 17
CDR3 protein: CASSYSVRGSSYNEQFF

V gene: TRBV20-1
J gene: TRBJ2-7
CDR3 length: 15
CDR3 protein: CSARPYSGSSYEQYF